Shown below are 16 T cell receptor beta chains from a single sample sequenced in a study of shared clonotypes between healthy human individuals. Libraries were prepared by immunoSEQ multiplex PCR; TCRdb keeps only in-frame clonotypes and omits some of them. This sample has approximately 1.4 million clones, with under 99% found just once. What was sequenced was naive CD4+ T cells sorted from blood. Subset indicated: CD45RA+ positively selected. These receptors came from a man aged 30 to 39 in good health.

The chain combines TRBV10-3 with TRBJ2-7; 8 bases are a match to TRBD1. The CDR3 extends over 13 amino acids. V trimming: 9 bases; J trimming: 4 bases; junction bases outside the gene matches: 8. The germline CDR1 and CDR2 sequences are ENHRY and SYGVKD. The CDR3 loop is CAIAGGSRYEQYF. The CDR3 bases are TGTGCCATTGCAGGGGGCTCGAGGTACGAGCAGTACTTC.

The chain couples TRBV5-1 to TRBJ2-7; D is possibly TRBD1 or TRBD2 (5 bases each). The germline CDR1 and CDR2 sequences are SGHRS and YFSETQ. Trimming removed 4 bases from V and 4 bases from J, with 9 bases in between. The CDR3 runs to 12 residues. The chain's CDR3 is CASSGGAYEQYF. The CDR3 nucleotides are TGCGCCAGCAGCGGGGGTGCGTACGAGCAGTACTTC.

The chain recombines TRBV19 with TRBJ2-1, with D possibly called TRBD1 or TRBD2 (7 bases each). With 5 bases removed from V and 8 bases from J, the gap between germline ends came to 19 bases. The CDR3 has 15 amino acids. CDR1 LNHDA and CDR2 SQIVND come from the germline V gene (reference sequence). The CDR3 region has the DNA TGTGCCAGTAGTCCCCGGGGAGGGGGCAGGCATGAGCAGTTCTTC. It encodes CASSPRGGGRHEQFF.

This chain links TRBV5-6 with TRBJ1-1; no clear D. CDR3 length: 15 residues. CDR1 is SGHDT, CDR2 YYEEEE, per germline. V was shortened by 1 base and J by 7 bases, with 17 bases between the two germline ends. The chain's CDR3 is CASSLSGVSVFEAFF. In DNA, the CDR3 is TGTGCCAGCAGCTTGTCCGGAGTGTCCGTTTTTGAAGCTTTCTTT. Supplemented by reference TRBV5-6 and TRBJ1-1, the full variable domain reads DAGVTQSPTHLIKTRGQQVTLRCSPKSGHDTVSWYQQALGQGPQFIFQYYEEEERQRGNFPDRFSGHQFPNYSSELNVNALLLGDSALYLCASSLSGVSVFEAFFGQGTRLTVV.

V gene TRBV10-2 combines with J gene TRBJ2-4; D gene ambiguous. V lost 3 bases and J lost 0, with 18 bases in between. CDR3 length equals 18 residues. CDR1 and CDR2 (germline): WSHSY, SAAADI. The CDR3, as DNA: TGCGCCAGCAGTGATCCCTTGAGGCAGAACAAAGCCAAAAACATTCAGTACTTC. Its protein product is CASSDPLRQNKAKNIQYF.

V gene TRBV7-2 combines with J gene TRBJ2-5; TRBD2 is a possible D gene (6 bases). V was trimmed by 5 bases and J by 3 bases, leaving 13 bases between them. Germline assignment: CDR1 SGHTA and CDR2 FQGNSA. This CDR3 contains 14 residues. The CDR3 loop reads CASSPMRGKETQYF. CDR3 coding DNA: TGTGCCAGCAGCCCTATGCGGGGTAAAGAGACCCAGTACTTC. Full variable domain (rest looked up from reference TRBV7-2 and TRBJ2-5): GAGVSQSPSNKVTEKGKDVELRCDPISGHTALYWYRQSLGQGLEFLIYFQGNSAPDKSGLPSDRFSAERTGGSVSTLTIQRTQQEDSAVYLCASSPMRGKETQYFGPGTRLLVL.

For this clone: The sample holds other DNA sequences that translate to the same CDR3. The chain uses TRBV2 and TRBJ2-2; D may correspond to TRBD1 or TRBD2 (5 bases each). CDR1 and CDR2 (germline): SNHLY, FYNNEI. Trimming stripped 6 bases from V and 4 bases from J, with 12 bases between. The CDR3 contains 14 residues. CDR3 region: CASSGTGVTGELFF. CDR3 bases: TGTGCCAGCAGCGGGACCGGGGTCACCGGGGAGCTGTTTTTT.

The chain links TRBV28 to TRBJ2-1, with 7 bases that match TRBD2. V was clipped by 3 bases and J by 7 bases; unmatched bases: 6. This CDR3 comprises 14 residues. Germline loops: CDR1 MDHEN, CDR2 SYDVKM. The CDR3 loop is CASSLAGVGNEQFF. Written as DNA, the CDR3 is TGTGCCAGCAGTTTGGCGGGAGTGGGGAATGAGCAGTTCTTC. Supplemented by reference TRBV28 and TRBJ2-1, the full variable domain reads DVKVTQSSRYLVKRTGEKVFLECVQDMDHENMFWYRQDPGLGLRLIYFSYDVKMKEKGDIPEGYSVSREKKERFSLILESASTNQTSMYLCASSLAGVGNEQFFGPGTRLTVL.

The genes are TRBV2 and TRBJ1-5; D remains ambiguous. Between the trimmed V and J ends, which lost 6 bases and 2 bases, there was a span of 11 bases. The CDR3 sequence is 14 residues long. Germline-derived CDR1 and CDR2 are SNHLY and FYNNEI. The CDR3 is CASSSETGNQPQHF. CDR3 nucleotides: TGTGCCAGCAGCTCCGAGACTGGCAATCAGCCCCAGCATTTT.

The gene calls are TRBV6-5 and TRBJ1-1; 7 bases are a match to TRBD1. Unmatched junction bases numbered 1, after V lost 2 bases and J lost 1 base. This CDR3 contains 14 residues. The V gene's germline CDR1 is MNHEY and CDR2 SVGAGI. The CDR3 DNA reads TGTGCCAGCAGTTACGACAGGGCGAACACTGAAGCTTTCTTT. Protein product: CASSYDRANTEAFF.

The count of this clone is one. The CDR3 DNA sequence: TGTGCCAGCAGCCCTAAAGAGGGACCGAACACTGAAGCTTTCTTT. It specifies CASSPKEGPNTEAFF. The chain links TRBV7-9 to TRBJ1-1; tentative D call: TRBD1 (5 bases). This CDR3 comprises 15 residues. The germline V gene encodes CDR1 SEHNR and CDR2 FQNEAQ (reference sequence). V was cut by 5 bases and J by 1 base, with 14 bases left in between.

CDR3: CASSVNPQSGTEAFF. For the CDR3, the DNA is TGTGCCAGCAGCGTAAACCCCCAATCGGGCACTGAAGCTTTCTTT. This chain connects TRBV9 to TRBJ1-1, with unresolved D. Trimming took 1 base from V and 4 from J, leaving 14 bases between them. The CDR3 sequence is 15 residues long. Germline V lookup: CDR1 SGDLS, CDR2 YYNGEE. The entire variable domain, with the rest obtained from reference TRBV9 and TRBJ1-1, is as follows: DSGVTQTPKHLITATGQRVTLRCSPRSGDLSVYWYQQSLDQGLQFLIQYYNGEERAKGNILERFSAQQFPDLHSELNLSSLELGDSALYFCASSVNPQSGTEAFFGQGTRLTVV.

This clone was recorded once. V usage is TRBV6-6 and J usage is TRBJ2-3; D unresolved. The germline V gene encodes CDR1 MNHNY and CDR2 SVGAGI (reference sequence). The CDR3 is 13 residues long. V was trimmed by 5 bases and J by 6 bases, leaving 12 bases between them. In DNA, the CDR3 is TGTGCCAGCAGTGGTCACAGCCTTGATACGCAGTATTTT. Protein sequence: CASSGHSLDTQYF.

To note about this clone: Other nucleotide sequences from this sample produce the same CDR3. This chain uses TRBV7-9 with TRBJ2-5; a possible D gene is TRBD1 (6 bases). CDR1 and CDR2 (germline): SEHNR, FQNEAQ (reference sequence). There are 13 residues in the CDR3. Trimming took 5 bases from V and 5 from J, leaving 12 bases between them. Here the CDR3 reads CASSLAGVETQYF. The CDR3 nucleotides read TGTGCCAGCAGCCTCGCAGGGGTTGAGACCCAGTACTTC.

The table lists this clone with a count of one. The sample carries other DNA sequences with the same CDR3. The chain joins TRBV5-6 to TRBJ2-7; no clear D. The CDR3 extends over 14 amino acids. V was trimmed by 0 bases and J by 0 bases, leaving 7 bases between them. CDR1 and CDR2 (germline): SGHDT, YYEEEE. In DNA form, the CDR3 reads TGTGCCAGCAGCTTGGGTTTAGCCTCCTACGAGCAGTACTTC. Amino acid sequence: CASSLGLASYEQYF.

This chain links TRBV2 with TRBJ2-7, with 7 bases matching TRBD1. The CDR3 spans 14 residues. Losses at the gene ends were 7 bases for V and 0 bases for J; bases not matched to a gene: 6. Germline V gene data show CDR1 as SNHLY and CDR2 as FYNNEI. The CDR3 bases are TGTGCCAGCAAACGGACAGGTGTCTCCTACGAGCAGTACTTC. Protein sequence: CASKRTGVSYEQYF.